Below, 17 T cell receptor beta chains from the same sample are listed, as sequenced in a study of blood T cell repertoires in COVID-19. Generated by immunoSEQ multiplex PCR, the TCRdb table keeps only in-frame clones and is missing some. The sample has approximately 300,000 clones, around 88% seen once. The sequencing input was peripheral blood. These receptors were taken from a woman between 50 and 59 years old with acute or convalescent COVID-19.

J is TRBJ1-2 and V is TRBV30; D remains unclear. Per the germline V gene, CDR1 is GTSNPN and CDR2 is SVGIG (reference sequence). CDR3 size: 13 residues. With 2 bases removed from V and 2 bases from J, the gap between germline ends came to 9 bases. DNA for the CDR3: TGTGCCTGGAGTACTCAGGTGAACTATGGCTACACCTTC. Translation: CAWSTQVNYGYTF.

CDR3 nucleotides: TGTGCCAGCAGCTCCGGGAGCACAGATACGCAGTATTTT. This codes for CASSSGSTDTQYF. The rearrangement joins TRBV7-9 to TRBJ2-3; D unclear. Trimming cost V 4 bases and J 0 bases, with 5 bases left between them. The germline V gene encodes CDR1 SEHNR and CDR2 FQNEAQ (reference sequence). The CDR3 covers 13 residues. The full variable domain, in which reference TRBV7-9 and TRBJ2-3 provide the parts outside the CDR3, is DTGVSQNPRHKITKRGQNVTFRCDPISEHNRLYWYRQTLGQGPEFLTYFQNEAQLEKSRLLSDRFSAERPKGSFSTLEIQRTEQGDSAMYLCASSSGSTDTQYFGPGTRLTVL.

J is TRBJ1-3 and V is TRBV19; D uncertain. This CDR3 region has 14 residues. The V and J ends lost 3 bases and 0 bases respectively, with 6 bases between them. CDR1 is LNHDA, CDR2 SQIVND, per germline (reference sequence). CDR3 bases: TGTGCCAGTAGTATCACGGGCTCTGGAAACACCATATATTTT. This gives the protein CASSITGSGNTIYF.

The chain employs TRBV6-5 and TRBJ2-1; possible D gene TRBD2, 6 bases. The ends were cut back, 2 bases at V and 4 bases at J, with 12 bases in the middle. Germline V gene sequence: CDR1 MNHEY, CDR2 SVGAGI. This CDR3 comprises 15 residues. The CDR3 coding sequence is TGTGCCAGCAGTTACGCGGCTAGCGCATACAATGAGCAGTTCTTC. Translation gives CASSYAASAYNEQFF.

This clone was counted a single time. J is TRBJ2-6 and V is TRBV25-1; D perhaps matches TRBD1 (5 bases). With 3 bases removed from V and 8 bases from J, the gap between germline ends came to 11 bases. The CDR3 loop spans 14 amino acids. Germline-derived CDR1 and CDR2 are MGHDK and SYGVNS. The CDR3 nucleotides read TGTGCCAGCAGTGAGGCAGGGTCCTCCAACGTCCTGACTTTC. This translates into CASSEAGSSNVLTF.

Comments on this clone: The germline gene is not matched at one end of the junction; a read error may be the cause. V is TRBV11-2 and J is TRBJ1-5; D unclear. CDR3 length equals 14 residues. Germline V CDR1 and CDR2: SGHAT, FQNNGV. The CDR3 nucleotides are TGTGCCAGCAGCTTAGGTCCTAGCTATCAGCCCCAGCATTTT. Protein sequence: CASSLGPSYQPQHF.

This sequence joins TRBV30 and TRBJ1-1, with a tentative D call TRBD1 (6 bases). Trimming removed 1 base from V and 1 base from J, with 10 bases in between. The CDR3 covers 14 residues. Germline lookup yields CDR1 GTSNPN and CDR2 SVGIG (reference sequence). In nucleotides, the CDR3 is TGTGCCTGGAGTGCCCTCAGGGGGAACACTGAAGCTTTCTTT. Its protein product is CAWSALRGNTEAFF.

The sample holds a few counts of this clone. The CDR3 spells CASSPGGSNQPQHF. CDR3 nucleotides: TGTGCCAGCAGTCCCGGCGGTAGCAATCAGCCCCAGCATTTT. J is TRBJ1-5 and V is TRBV6-2 or TRBV6-3; D remains unclear. V was clipped by 5 bases and J by 0 bases, with 8 bases between them. Germline V gene lookup returns CDR1 MNHEY and CDR2 SVGEGT. The CDR3 has 14 residues.

J is TRBJ2-5 and V is TRBV27; the match to TRBD1 covers 7 bases. The CDR3 is 15 residues long. V gave up 4 bases and J gave up 5 bases; unmatched junction bases: 10. Germline CDR1 is MNHEY and CDR2 is SMNVEV (reference sequence). The CDR3 spells CASSSGTDLGETQYF. CDR3 in DNA: TGTGCCAGCAGTTCCGGGACAGACTTGGGGGAGACCCAGTACTTC.

V gene TRBV6-5 combines with J gene TRBJ1-4, with 9 bases fitting TRBD1. V lost 8 bases, J lost 8 bases, and 9 bases stayed unmatched. Looked up from germline, CDR1 is MNHEY and CDR2 is SVGAGI. The CDR3 has 14 amino acids. CDR3 residues: CASRRDRDYEKLFF. The CDR3 DNA follows: TGTGCCAGCCGTCGGGACAGGGATTACGAAAAACTGTTTTTT.

This chain connects TRBV2 to TRBJ2-5; tentative D call: TRBD2 (6 bases). V dropped 6 bases and J dropped 4 bases, with 9 bases sitting between them. This CDR3 region has 12 residues. CDR1 is SNHLY, CDR2 FYNNEI, per germline. The CDR3: CASRRDLETQYF. CDR3 sequence (DNA): TGTGCCAGCAGGAGGGACTTAGAGACCCAGTACTTC.

The rearrangement joins TRBV7-3 to TRBJ2-2; D is unclear. This CDR3 has 13 amino acids. Germline lookup yields CDR1 SGHTA and CDR2 FQGTGA. The ends were cut back, 1 base at V and 4 bases at J, with 4 bases in the middle. CDR3 DNA: TGTGCCAGCAGCTTAAGGGCCACCGGGGAGCTGTTTTTT. Amino acid sequence: CASSLRATGELFF.

This clone was seen only once. V usage is TRBV4-2 and J usage is TRBJ2-3; the D gene is possibly TRBD2 (6 bases). CDR1 is LGHNA and CDR2 is YNFKEQ in the germline V gene. V lost 0 bases and J 6 bases, leaving 16 bases between the germline ends. The CDR3 is made up of 16 amino acids. CDR3 DNA sequence: TGTGCCAGCAGCCAAGATTCGACTAGATTCGACGATACGCAGTATTTT. Its protein is CASSQDSTRFDDTQYF.

This chain links TRBV18 with TRBJ2-3, with 7 nucleotides matching TRBD2. This CDR3 comprises 14 residues. The V gene end was trimmed by 3 bases and the J gene end by 3 bases; junction bases not matched to a gene: 3. The germline V gene has CDR1 KGHSH and CDR2 LQKENI. The CDR3: CASSPMGGTDTQYF. DNA of the CDR3: TGTGCCAGCTCACCTATGGGGGGGACAGATACGCAGTATTTT.

This sequence joins TRBV27 and TRBJ2-6; D remains ambiguous. Deletions cut 7 bases from V and 0 bases from J, with 13 bases between. Germline assignment: CDR1 MNHEY and CDR2 SMNVEV (reference sequence). This CDR3 contains 16 residues. The CDR3 nucleotides are TGTGCCAGCACCTCCCAGGCCAGCTCTGGGGCCAACGTCCTGACTTTC. Protein product: CASTSQASSGANVLTF.

The chain recombines TRBV7-8 with TRBJ2-3; TRBD2 might be the D (5 bases). The germline V gene encodes CDR1 SGHVS and CDR2 FQNEAQ. The CDR3 extends over 13 amino acids. V was pared by 6 bases and J by 7 bases, with 14 bases between. This CDR3 is CASSFGGLNTQYF. The DNA of the CDR3 is TGTGCCAGCAGTTTCGGCGGGTTGAATACGCAGTATTTT.

The genes are TRBV6-2 or TRBV6-3 and TRBJ2-3; 11 nucleotides match TRBD2. This CDR3 is 18 amino acids long. The ends lost 2 bases at V and 0 bases at J; junction bases unmatched: 7. Germline lookup yields CDR1 MNHEY and CDR2 SVGEGT. CDR3 in amino acids: CASSYLWTSGWSTDTQYF. CDR3 DNA sequence: TGTGCCAGCAGTTACCTTTGGACTAGCGGGTGGAGCACAGATACGCAGTATTTT.